Presented here are 12 T cell receptor beta chains from one specimen sequenced in a study of siplizumab effects on memory and regulatory T cells. The table came from immunoSEQ multiplex PCR; TCRdb's copy has only in-frame clones and leaves some out. The sample holds 70,000 or so clones, 75% to 90% seen once. The sample comprised Tregs sorted from blood. All receptors come from a human donor in good health.

The gene calls are TRBV6-1 and TRBJ2-5, with 10 bases matching TRBD2. The CDR3 consists of 17 residues. Germline V gene sequence: CDR1 MNHNS, CDR2 SASEGT. V gave up 4 bases and J gave up 9 bases; unmatched junction bases: 17. In DNA form, the CDR3 reads TGTGCCAGCAGTGGGCGAGTTCGGACTAGCGGCCATCAGGCCCAGTACTTC. This codes for CASSGRVRTSGHQAQYF.

The genes are TRBV6-1 and TRBJ1-2; a possible D gene is TRBD1 (6 bases). CDR3 length: 16 amino acids. Germline values: CDR1 MNHNS, CDR2 SASEGT. V was clipped by 3 bases and J by 6 bases, with 20 bases between them. The CDR3 loop is CASSDDSRGASDGYTF. In nucleotides, the CDR3 is TGTGCCAGCAGTGACGACTCACGGGGGGCGTCAGATGGCTACACCTTC.

The chain carries TRBV4-1 and TRBJ2-3; D not certain. V was clipped by 4 bases and J by 0 bases, with 8 bases between them. Germline V gene sequence: CDR1 MGHRA, CDR2 YSYEKL. The CDR3 runs to 14 residues. CDR3 nucleotides: TGCGCCAGCAGCCCGCCGGGCAGCACAGATACGCAGTATTTT. Translated: CASSPPGSTDTQYF.

This clone came up once. This chain joins TRBV7-9 and TRBJ2-3; D not certain. Germline values: CDR1 SEHNR, CDR2 FQNEAQ (reference sequence). Trimming removed 3 bases at V and 5 bases at J, with 3 bases between. The CDR3 totals 11 residues. The CDR3 DNA follows: TGTGCCAGCAGCTTGGAAGATACGCAGTATTTT. Translated, it gives CASSLEDTQYF.

The rearrangement joins TRBV6-6 to TRBJ2-2, with D possibly being TRBD1 (5 bases). CDR3 size: 15 residues. Trimming removed 3 bases from V and 4 bases from J, with 12 bases in between. Germline CDR1 and CDR2: MNHNY and SVGAGI (reference sequence). The CDR3 sequence: CASSYNKGRTGELFF. CDR3 bases: TGTGCCAGCAGTTATAATAAGGGGCGCACCGGGGAGCTGTTTTTT.

CDR3 sequence (DNA): TGTGCCAGCTACGGCGGGAATTCACCCCTCCACTTT. This gives the protein CASYGGNSPLHF. The chain is built from TRBV7-3 and TRBJ1-6; D not resolved. In germline, CDR1 is SGHTA, CDR2 FQGTGA. With 8 bases removed from V and 7 bases from J, the gap between germline ends came to 9 bases. The CDR3 sequence is 12 residues long.

This clone was counted a single time. The rearrangement links TRBV11-1 to TRBJ2-5; D gene unclear. The germline V gene encodes CDR1 SGHAT and CDR2 FQDESV (reference sequence). The length of the CDR3 is 13 residues. Trimming cost V 6 bases and J 2 bases, with 10 bases left between them. The CDR3 region is CASSPGPQETQYF. As DNA, the CDR3 is TGTGCCAGCAGTCCCGGGCCTCAAGAGACCCAGTACTTC.

V gene TRBV19 combines with J gene TRBJ1-4; D is undetermined. The ends were cut back, 9 bases at V and 8 bases at J, with 16 bases in the middle. Germline CDR1 LNHDA, CDR2 SQIVND (reference sequence). The CDR3 loop spans 13 amino acids. CDR3 in amino acids: CASREREGEKLFF. The DNA of the CDR3 is TGTGCCAGCCGAGAGAGGGAAGGAGAAAAACTGTTTTTT.

This clone was counted a single time. The chain uses TRBV15 and TRBJ2-5; D is unclear. Germline CDR1 is LNHNV and CDR2 is YYDKDF (reference sequence). V was pared by 4 bases and J by 10 bases, with 19 bases between. This CDR3 comprises 14 residues. The CDR3 loop reads CATSNLDRREDQYF. In nucleotides, the CDR3 is TGTGCCACCAGCAACTTAGACCGCCGCGAAGACCAGTACTTC. The variable domain in full, with the rest retrieved from reference TRBV15 and TRBJ2-5, is DAMVIQNPRYQVTQFGKPVTLSCSQTLNHNVMYWYQQKSSQAPKLLFHYYDKDFNNEADTPDNFQSRRPNTSFCFLDIRSPGLGDTAMYLCATSNLDRREDQYFGPGTRLLVL.

The CDR3: CAWRGTGARGQETQYF. CDR3 sequence (DNA): TGTGCCTGGAGAGGGACAGGGGCCCGAGGACAAGAGACCCAGTACTTC. This chain connects TRBV30 to TRBJ2-5; 10 positions match TRBD1. The CDR3 length is 16 residues. Germline assignment: CDR1 GTSNPN and CDR2 SVGIG (reference sequence). The ends lost 3 bases at V and 2 bases at J; junction bases unmatched: 9.

The CDR3 sequence is CASSLFSGHNEQFF. In nucleotides, the CDR3 is TGTGCCAGCAGCTTATTCTCGGGCCACAATGAGCAGTTCTTC. The chain recombines TRBV7-9 with TRBJ2-1, with no clear D. There are 14 residues in the CDR3. Germline-derived CDR1 and CDR2 are SEHNR and FQNEAQ (reference sequence). Trimming pared 2 bases from V and 5 bases from J, leaving 10 bases between.

The chain carries TRBV19 and TRBJ2-3, with TRBD2 identical over 8 bases. The CDR3 covers 15 residues. CDR1 and CDR2 (germline): LNHDA, SQIVND (reference sequence). V shed 3 bases and J 2 bases; nucleotides not matched to a gene: 4. The CDR3, as DNA: TGTGCCAGTAGTATCCGGCGGGGGGCCACAGATACGCAGTATTTT. This sequence encodes CASSIRRGATDTQYF.